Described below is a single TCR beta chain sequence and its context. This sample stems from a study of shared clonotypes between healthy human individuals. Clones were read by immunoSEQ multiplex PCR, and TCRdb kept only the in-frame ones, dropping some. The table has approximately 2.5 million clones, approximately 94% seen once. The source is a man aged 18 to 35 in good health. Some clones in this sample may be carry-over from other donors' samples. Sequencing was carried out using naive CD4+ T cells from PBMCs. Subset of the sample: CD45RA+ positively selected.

CDR3 sequence reads: CASSTTSGDYNEQFF. In DNA, the CDR3 is TGTGCCAGCAGCACGACTAGCGGAGACTACAATGAGCAGTTCTTC. The chain joins TRBV7-2 to TRBJ2-1; TRBD2 agrees at 9 bases. The CDR3 is 15 residues long. Unmatched junction bases numbered 5, after V lost 5 bases and J lost 3 bases. CDR1 SGHTA and CDR2 FQGNSA come from the germline V gene.